These 8 T cell receptor beta chains came from one sample sequenced in a study of T cells in Graves' hyperthyroidism and ophthalmopathy. Researchers amplified the TCR beta CDR3 regions from RNA transcripts. An initial round of RT-PCR targeting the TCR CDR3 relied on the HTBI primer set. Each CDR3 protein gets one entry after TCRdb re-called the multiplex PCR reads with MiXCR. Of about 410,000 distinct CDR3 sequences listed, over 12% were seen once; the top ten hold roughly an eighth. The sequenced material came from blood. The receptors stem from a man aged 18 to 29 with Graves' ophthalmopathy.

This clonotype was detected many times. V is TRBV7-2 and J is TRBJ2-2, with unresolved D. The CDR3 covers 12 residues. CDR1 is SGHTA and CDR2 is FQGNSA in the germline V gene. Trimming pared 4 bases from V and 5 bases from J, leaving 5 bases between. DNA for the CDR3: TGTGCCAGCAGCTACCCTACCGGGGAGCTGTTTTTT. It yields the protein CASSYPTGELFF.

This clonotype was detected only a few times. The V call is TRBV7-9, the J call TRBJ1-5; TRBD1 matches at 9 bases. The germline V gene has CDR1 SEHNR and CDR2 FQNEAQ (reference sequence). Losses at the gene ends were 3 bases for V and 6 bases for J; bases not matched to a gene: 6. The length of the CDR3 is 15 residues. The CDR3 coding sequence is TGTGCCAGCAGCTTGACAGGGGGGTCCAGTCAGCCCCAGCATTTT. Translating it yields CASSLTGGSSQPQHF.

In its sample, this clonotype was seen many times. The chain couples TRBV7-9 to TRBJ2-7, with a tentative D call TRBD1 (7 bases). Looked up from germline, CDR1 is SEHNR and CDR2 is FQNEAQ (reference sequence). V was clipped by 4 bases and J by 2 bases, with 21 bases between them. The CDR3 has 17 amino acids. CDR3 DNA sequence: TGTGCCAGCAGCTCTCTGGAGGGGGCCTATTTGACCTACGAGCAGTACTTC. This codes for CASSSLEGAYLTYEQYF.

This clonotype came up many times. The chain is built from TRBV11-2 and TRBJ2-1; D is unclear. This CDR3 has 11 amino acids. Germline CDR1 reads SGHAT; CDR2 reads FQNNGV. Between the trimmed V and J ends, which lost 1 base and 8 bases, there was a span of 3 bases. DNA of the CDR3: TGTGCCAGCAGCTTAGTCTATGAGCAGTTCTTC. Protein: CASSLVYEQFF.

In its sample, this clonotype was seen many times. The chain carries TRBV12-3 or TRBV12-4 and TRBJ2-2; no firm D call. V was clipped by 6 bases and J by 7 bases, with 6 bases between them. The CDR3 length is 11 residues. The CDR3: CASSLNGELFF. The CDR3 DNA follows: TGTGCCAGCAGCCTAAACGGGGAGCTGTTTTTT.

The genes are TRBV12-3 or TRBV12-4 and TRBJ2-5, with D tentatively TRBD1 (6 bases). CDR3 size: 15 residues. Between the trimmed V and J ends, which lost 4 bases and 5 bases, there was a span of 17 bases. The DNA of the CDR3 is TGTGCCAGCAGTTCGCCACAACAGGGTCGGGAGACCCAGTACTTC. Protein sequence: CASSSPQQGRETQYF.

This clonotype turned up a few times. The chain joins TRBV18 to TRBJ2-2; D gene uncertain. This CDR3 has 16 amino acids. The germline gives CDR1 KGHSH, CDR2 LQKENI. V lost 1 base and J lost 0, with 9 bases in between. Here the CDR3 reads CASSPQSSANTGELFF. In DNA, the CDR3 is TGTGCCAGCTCACCACAGAGCTCGGCGAACACCGGGGAGCTGTTTTTT.

This clonotype was seen ten or more times. The chain is built from TRBV29-1 and TRBJ1-2; the match to TRBD1 covers 7 bases. V shed 2 bases and J 6 bases; nucleotides not matched to a gene: 3. The CDR3 is 12 residues long. Germline CDR1 and CDR2: SQVTM and ANQGSEA. CDR3 nucleotides: TGCAGCGTTGAACCCAGGGGGGATGGCTACACCTTC. Translation: CSVEPRGDGYTF.